This T cell receptor beta chain derives from a study of T cells in Graves' hyperthyroidism and ophthalmopathy. Study-level information: Pretreatment peripheral blood was obtained at initial diagnosis. Study-wide points: Among thyroid clonotypes expanded above 0.001, most also appeared in blood.

Amplification yielded TCR beta CDR3 regions, with RNA transcripts as the source. During a first-round RT-PCR of the TCR CDR3, the HTBI primer set was used. Each CDR3 protein gets one entry after TCRdb re-called the multiplex PCR reads with MiXCR. The sample carries around 430,000 distinct CDR3 sequences, under 15% recorded once. In the case of this clonotype: What it binds is not known.

This CDR3 is built from 14 residues. Trimming pared 7 bases from V and 2 bases from J, leaving 12 bases between. From germline, CDR1 is MNHEY and CDR2 SMNVEV (reference sequence). V is TRBV27 and J is TRBJ2-1; perhaps D is TRBD1 or TRBD2 (6 bases each). The TCR sequence derives from a woman aged 25 to 45 with Graves' hyperthyroidism. Sequencing was performed on blood. The CDR3 region is CASTIGGPYNEQFF. In nucleotides, the CDR3 is TGTGCCAGCACGATCGGGGGCCCCTACAATGAGCAGTTCTTC.